This T cell receptor beta chain was retrieved from a study of blood T cell repertoires in COVID-19. Study details: Sites in the United States, Italy and Spain provided acute and convalescent COVID-19 samples.

The data were produced by immunoSEQ multiplex PCR, yet TCRdb's version contains in-frame clones alone and is incomplete. The sample lists over 120,000 clones, over 75% occurring once. Trimming took off 4 bases at V and 5 bases at J, with 13 bases between the two ends. Germline lookup yields CDR1 SGHRS and CDR2 YFSETQ. CDR3 length: 15 residues. The TCR was taken from a man between 65 and 85 years old with acute or convalescent COVID-19. This rearrangement joins TRBV5-1 to TRBJ1-6; D gene ambiguous. Sequencing was carried out using peripheral blood. CDR3 sequence: CASSLNSEDNSPLHF. DNA for the CDR3: TGCGCCAGCAGCCTTAACTCGGAGGATAATTCACCCCTCCACTTT.